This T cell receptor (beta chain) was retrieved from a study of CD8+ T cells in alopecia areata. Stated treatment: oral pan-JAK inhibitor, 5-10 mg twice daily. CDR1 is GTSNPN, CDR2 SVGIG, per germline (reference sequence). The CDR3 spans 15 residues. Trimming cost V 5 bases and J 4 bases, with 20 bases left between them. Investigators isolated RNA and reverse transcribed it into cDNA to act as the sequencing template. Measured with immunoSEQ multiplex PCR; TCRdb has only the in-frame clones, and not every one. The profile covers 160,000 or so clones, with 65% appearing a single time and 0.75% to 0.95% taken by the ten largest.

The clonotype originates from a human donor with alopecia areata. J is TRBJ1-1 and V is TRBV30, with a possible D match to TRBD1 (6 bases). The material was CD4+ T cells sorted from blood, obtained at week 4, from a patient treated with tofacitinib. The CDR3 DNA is TGTGCCTGGGACAACCGTAACAGGGAGATCACTGAAGCTTTCTTT. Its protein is CAWDNRNREITEAFF.